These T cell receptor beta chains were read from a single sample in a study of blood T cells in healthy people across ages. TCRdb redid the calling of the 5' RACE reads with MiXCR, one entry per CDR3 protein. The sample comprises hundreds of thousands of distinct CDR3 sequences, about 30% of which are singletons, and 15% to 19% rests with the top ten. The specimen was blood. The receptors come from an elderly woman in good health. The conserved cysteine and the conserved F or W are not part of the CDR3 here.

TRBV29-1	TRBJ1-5	SVGENGNQPQH
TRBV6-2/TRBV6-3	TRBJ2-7	ASSRDRGLLEQY
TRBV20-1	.	SARDQVGVRETQY
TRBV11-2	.	ASTYEQY
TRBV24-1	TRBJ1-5	ATSAARDQPQH
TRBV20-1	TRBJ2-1	SASPLSGGLENEQF
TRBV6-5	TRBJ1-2	AGSYSNHVAGVTLRYT
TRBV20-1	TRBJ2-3	SARVLAVTDTQY
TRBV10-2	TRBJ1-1	ASSESGGQNTEAF
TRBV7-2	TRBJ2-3	ASSLVASGGAGWTQY